The 9 T cell receptor beta chains listed next were all sequenced from one sample in a study of PD-1 blockade in classical Hodgkin lymphoma. Some clones are missing from TCRdb's copy, which holds only in-frame ones; the method was immunoSEQ multiplex PCR. Of 64,000 or so clones listed, about 90% are singletons. Indicated time point: cycle 4 day 1 (C4D1), after five to seven weeks of nivolumab. All trial patients relapsed after autologous stem cell transplantation. The sample here was peripheral blood mononuclear cells (PBMCs), taken before the fourth cycle of nivolumab. These receptors all stem from a human donor with classical Hodgkin lymphoma.

The gene calls are TRBV6-6 and TRBJ2-1; 7 bases match TRBD1. V shed 10 bases and J 2 bases; nucleotides not matched to a gene: 8. Germline CDR1 and CDR2: MNHNY and SVGAGI (reference sequence). The CDR3 has 14 amino acids. CDR3 in amino acids: CATRQGVPYNEQFF. CDR3 sequence (DNA): TGTGCCACACGACAGGGAGTTCCCTACAATGAGCAGTTCTTC.

There are a few counts of this clone. The chain employs TRBV6-6 and TRBJ1-2; D gene uncertain. V was pared by 2 bases and J by 8 bases, with 15 bases between. Germline CDR1 reads MNHNY; CDR2 reads SVGAGI (reference sequence). This CDR3 comprises 14 residues. This CDR3 reads CASSYHSVGRGYTF. CDR3 sequence (DNA): TGTGCCAGCAGTTACCACTCGGTCGGAAGGGGCTACACCTTC.

The chain has TRBV6-6 and TRBJ1-4; D possibly corresponds to TRBD1 (5 bases). CDR3 length: 16 residues. Trimming removed 5 bases at V and 2 bases at J, with 15 bases between. Germline assignment: CDR1 MNHNY and CDR2 SVGAGI (reference sequence). CDR3 nucleotides: TGTGCCAGCAGTGACTGGGGCGGGTCGACTAATGAAAAACTGTTTTTT. Translation: CASSDWGGSTNEKLFF.

This sequence joins TRBV5-4 and TRBJ2-4; D gene uncertain. The CDR3 spans 14 residues. Trimming pared 0 bases from V and 0 bases from J, leaving 4 bases between. Looked up from germline, CDR1 is SGHNT and CDR2 is YYREEE (reference sequence). In DNA form, the CDR3 reads TGTGCCAGCAGCTTGGAAGTAGCCAAAAACATTCAGTACTTC. The encoded protein is CASSLEVAKNIQYF. Complete variable domain (other parts from reference TRBV5-4 and TRBJ2-4): ETGVTQSPTHLIKTRGQQVTLRCSSQSGHNTVSWYQQALGQGPQFIFQYYREEENGRGNFPPRFSGLQFPNYSSELNVNALELDDSALYLCASSLEVAKNIQYFGAGTRLSVL.

This clone was counted only a few times. The chain is built from TRBV6-4 and TRBJ1-1; D not certain. This CDR3 spans 9 amino acids. Between the trimmed V and J ends, which lost 8 bases and 8 bases, there was a span of 6 bases. Looked up from germline, CDR1 is MRHNA and CDR2 is SNTAGT. The CDR3 DNA reads as TGTGCCAGCGTCCTGGAAGCTTTCTTT. Protein: CASVLEAFF.

The rearrangement links TRBV5-1 to TRBJ2-5; 9 bases map to TRBD2. V dropped 5 bases and J dropped 2; count of bases not matched to a gene: 4. CDR3 length: 14 residues. CDR1 is SGHRS, CDR2 YFSETQ, per germline. CDR3 region: CASSWRGGQETQYF. CDR3 DNA sequence: TGCGCCAGCAGTTGGCGGGGGGGTCAAGAGACCCAGTACTTC. Together with reference TRBV5-1 and TRBJ2-5, the CDR3 gives the full variable domain: KAGVTQTPRYLIKTRGQQVTLSCSPISGHRSVSWYQQTPGQGLQFLFEYFSETQRNKGNFPGRFSGRQFSNSRSEMNVSTLELGDSALYLCASSWRGGQETQYFGPGTRLLVL.

Here the CDR3 DNA reads TGTGCCTGGAGTGGGGGTGCGAGGCCCTGGGGAGCTTTCTTT. The encoded protein is CAWSGGARPWGAFF. J is TRBJ1-1 and V is TRBV30; no firm D call. The CDR3 contains 14 residues. Trimming removed 1 base from V and 10 bases from J, with 19 bases in between. CDR1 is GTSNPN and CDR2 is SVGIG in the germline V gene (reference sequence).

The gene calls are TRBV29-1 and TRBJ1-1; perhaps TRBD1 as D (5 bases). V was clipped by 5 bases and J by 0 bases, with 22 bases between them. CDR1 SQVTM and CDR2 ANQGSEA come from the germline V gene. This CDR3 is 17 amino acids long. Written as DNA, the CDR3 is TGCAGCGTTCGCTCCAGGGTTTGGCCCGGCATGAACACTGAAGCTTTCTTT. Translating it yields CSVRSRVWPGMNTEAFF.

The chain is built from TRBV13 and TRBJ2-7; D possibly corresponds to TRBD1 (6 bases). V dropped 6 bases and J dropped 0 bases, with 15 bases sitting between them. The CDR3 loop spans 15 amino acids. Germline V gene lookup returns CDR1 PRHDT and CDR2 FYEKMQ (reference sequence). The CDR3 is CASRTTGFPSYEQYF. As DNA, the CDR3 is TGTGCCAGCAGGACCACAGGGTTCCCCTCCTACGAGCAGTACTTC.